What follows are 31 T cell receptor beta chains derived from one specimen sequenced in a study of spatial heterogeneity in lung cancer. Via MiXCR, TCRdb re-called the 5' RACE reads, giving one row per CDR3 protein. Here the sample spans about 85,000 distinct CDR3 sequences, approximately 20% being singletons. Regarding time point: sample taken at primary tumor resection. Tumor, nontumor lung or frozen PBMC supplied whole RNA, sequenced without sorting. Sequencing used PBMCs, obtained at surgery. The receptors stem from a male donor with early-stage non-small cell lung cancer.

This clonotype was detected only a few times. The chain joins TRBV7-2 to TRBJ2-7; D is ambiguous. The V gene lost 2 bases and the J gene lost 6 bases, with 11 bases spanning the gap. The CDR3 is 13 amino acids. Germline V gene data show CDR1 as SGHTA and CDR2 as FQGNSA. CDR3 residues: CASSLRWSGEQYF. The CDR3 DNA is TGTGCCAGCAGCTTAAGGTGGTCTGGCGAGCAGTACTTC. Full variable domain (remainder filled in from reference TRBV7-2 and TRBJ2-7): GAGVSQSPSNKVTEKGKDVELRCDPISGHTALYWYRQSLGQGLEFLIYFQGNSAPDKSGLPSDRFSAERTGGSVSTLTIQRTQQEDSAVYLCASSLRWSGEQYFGPGTRLTVT.

Remarks on this clonotype: Relative to the germline gene, one junction end is altered; a read error may explain this. The chain recombines TRBV4-2 with TRBJ1-3; tentatively, D is TRBD1 (5 bases). The germline gives CDR1 LGHNA, CDR2 YNFKEQ. This CDR3 has 15 amino acids. CDR3 nucleotides: TGTGCCAACAGCCAAGCGCGCAGGGTCGGAAACACCATATATTTT. As protein: CANSQARRVGNTIYF.

This clonotype was seen more than once but under ten times. The chain has TRBV6-1 and TRBJ1-4, with 7 bases aligning to TRBD1. The length of the CDR3 is 16 residues. Germline loops: CDR1 MNHNS, CDR2 SASEGT. Trimming at V came to 3 bases and at J to 0 bases, leaving 4 bases not matched to a gene. CDR3 in amino acids: CASSDRQGATNEKLFF. As DNA, the CDR3 is TGTGCCAGCAGTGATCGACAGGGTGCAACTAATGAAAAACTGTTTTTT.

In this sample, this clonotype turned up a few times. The chain recombines TRBV24-1 with TRBJ2-2; D unclear. Germline loops: CDR1 KGHDR, CDR2 SFDVKD. The length of the CDR3 is 11 residues. V was shortened by 6 bases and J by 6 bases, with 4 bases between the two germline ends. The CDR3 bases are TGTGCCACCAGTACCCCCGGGGAGCTGTTTTTT. It translates to CATSTPGELFF.

The J gene is TRBJ2-7, the V gene TRBV27; a weak D match, TRBD1 (6 bases). Trimming stripped 2 bases from V and 4 bases from J, with 9 bases between. Germline V lookup: CDR1 MNHEY, CDR2 SMNVEV (reference sequence). The length of the CDR3 is 13 residues. The chain's CDR3 is CASSLRGKYEQYF. Here the CDR3 DNA reads TGTGCCAGCAGTTTAAGGGGGAAGTACGAGCAGTACTTC.

The J gene is TRBJ1-1, the V gene TRBV9; no definite D call. Looked up from germline, CDR1 is SGDLS and CDR2 is YYNGEE. The CDR3 totals 15 residues. Trimming removed 0 bases at V and 7 bases at J, with 16 bases between. The CDR3 DNA reads TGTGCCAGCAGCGTAGGGGGTTTTTCTATCGGTGAAGCTTTCTTT. Protein sequence: CASSVGGFSIGEAFF. Using reference TRBV9 and TRBJ1-1 for the parts outside the CDR3, the full variable domain is DSGVTQTPKHLITATGQRVTLRCSPRSGDLSVYWYQQSLDQGLQFLIQYYNGEERAKGNILERFSAQQFPDLHSELNLSSLELGDSALYFCASSVGGFSIGEAFFGQGTRLTVV.

This sequence joins TRBV21-1 and TRBJ2-7; TRBD1, the table's D call, lacks a check against the DNA. TRBV21-1 is tagged as a pseudogene. There are 14 residues in the CDR3. The CDR3 protein is CASSNRAKPYEQYF. CDR3 coding DNA: TGTGCCAGCAGCAACCGGGCAAAACCCTACGAGCAGTACTTC.

The chain links TRBV18 to TRBJ1-4; D gene ambiguous. Trimming left V 3 bases short and J 7 bases short, with 15 bases between. This CDR3 has 15 residues. Germline assignment: CDR1 KGHSH and CDR2 LQKENI. CDR3 in amino acids: CASSPDGSVFEKLFF. CDR3 nucleotides: TGTGCCAGCTCACCCGACGGGAGCGTCTTTGAAAAACTGTTTTTT.

This sequence joins TRBV5-6 and TRBJ2-1; TRBD1 aligns across 7 bases. V was pared by 0 bases and J by 2 bases, with 5 bases of the junction left unmatched. Germline-derived CDR1 and CDR2 are SGHDT and YYEEEE. This CDR3 comprises 16 residues. The CDR3 DNA follows: TGTGCCAGCAGCTTGGGCGGCAGGGGGACCTACAATGAGCAGTTCTTC. It translates to CASSLGGRGTYNEQFF.

This clonotype was picked up many times. The chain is built from TRBV7-9 and TRBJ2-7; TRBD1 aligns across 12 bases. J was trimmed by 0 bases and V by 5 bases; bases with no gene match: 11. The CDR3 loop spans 18 amino acids. Germline V gene sequence: CDR1 SEHNR, CDR2 FQNEAQ (reference sequence). CDR3 nucleotides: TGTGCCAGCAGCGTACCGGGACAGGGGGCCTTAAGCTCCTACGAGCAGTACTTC. This codes for CASSVPGQGALSSYEQYF.

This clonotype has just a few counts. The chain couples TRBV20-1 to TRBJ2-3; 9 bases agree with TRBD1. The germline gives CDR1 DFQATT, CDR2 SNEGSKA (reference sequence). Losses at the gene ends were 6 bases for V and 1 base for J; bases not matched to a gene: 8. The CDR3 is 15 residues long. DNA of the CDR3: TGCAGTGCCCTCAACAGGGGGCAGGGCACAGATACGCAGTATTTT. It specifies CSALNRGQGTDTQYF.

This clonotype has just a few counts. This rearrangement joins TRBV7-8 to TRBJ2-2; 8 bases are a match to TRBD1. Trimming removed 2 bases from V and 6 bases from J; junction bases left unmatched: 14. The CDR3 consists of 18 residues. Germline loops: CDR1 SGHVS, CDR2 FQNEAQ. CDR3 bases: TGTGCCAGCAGCTTAAATACGATTTTCGGACAGGGATCCGGGGAGCTGTTTTTT. Protein product: CASSLNTIFGQGSGELFF.

The chain couples TRBV11-1 to TRBJ2-6, with TRBD1 matching 9 bases. This CDR3 spans 15 amino acids. Germline CDR1 SGHAT, CDR2 FQDESV (reference sequence). Trimming removed 1 base from V and 7 bases from J; junction bases left unmatched: 2. The CDR3 region is CASSLGDRVANVLTF. The CDR3 DNA reads TGTGCCAGCAGCTTAGGGGACAGGGTCGCCAACGTCCTGACTTTC.

The chain recombines TRBV7-3 with TRBJ2-7, with a tentative D call TRBD1 (5 bases). CDR3 length equals 13 residues. V was trimmed by 4 bases and J by 5 bases, leaving 12 bases between them. Per the germline V gene, CDR1 is SGHTA and CDR2 is FQGTGA. CDR3 residues: CASSSTALDEQYF. The DNA of the CDR3 is TGTGCCAGCAGCTCGACAGCCTTGGACGAGCAGTACTTC.

The gene calls are TRBV4-2 and TRBJ2-1; 11 bases match TRBD2. V lost 0 bases to trimming and J lost 2 bases; unmatched junction nucleotides: 3. CDR1 and CDR2 (germline): LGHNA, YNFKEQ. The CDR3 totals 17 residues. The CDR3 protein is CASSQEASGGTYNEQFF. CDR3 bases: TGTGCCAGCAGCCAAGAAGCTAGCGGGGGGACCTACAATGAGCAGTTCTTC.

This sequence joins TRBV19 and TRBJ2-5, with D possibly being TRBD1 (6 bases). The V end lost 10 bases, the J end lost 5 bases, and 20 bases lay between the germline ends. The CDR3 has 14 amino acids. Germline V gene lookup returns CDR1 LNHDA and CDR2 SQIVND (reference sequence). The CDR3 is CATGQQGSSETQYF. The CDR3 coding sequence is TGTGCCACTGGTCAACAGGGATCCTCGGAGACCCAGTACTTC.

J is TRBJ2-3 and V is TRBV5-1, with 8 bases fitting TRBD2. The germline V gene encodes CDR1 SGHRS and CDR2 YFSETQ. CDR3 length: 16 residues. Germline trimming cut 5 bases from V and 3 bases from J; bases unmatched to any gene: 11. As DNA, the CDR3 is TGCGCCAGCAGTCTAGCTCCGGGGACTAGGACAGATACGCAGTATTTT. Translated: CASSLAPGTRTDTQYF.

This clonotype was seen ten or more times. The chain uses TRBV7-8 and TRBJ1-2; D may be TRBD1 (6 bases). Germline CDR1 SGHVS, CDR2 FQNEAQ. V lost 0 bases and J 6 bases, leaving 11 bases between the germline ends. CDR3 length equals 14 residues. The DNA for the CDR3 is TGTGCCAGCAGCTTAGCGCAGGGGATACATGGCTACACCTTC. It encodes CASSLAQGIHGYTF.

The sample holds a few counts of this clonotype. The rearrangement links TRBV28 to TRBJ2-3; D remains ambiguous. Germline CDR1 reads MDHEN; CDR2 reads SYDVKM. The germline V and J ends were trimmed by 4 bases and 2 bases, with 10 bases remaining between them. The CDR3 length is 14 residues. The CDR3 loop is CASSSSGDTDTQYF. The DNA for the CDR3 is TGTGCCAGCAGTTCCTCTGGTGACACAGATACGCAGTATTTT.

This clonotype was recorded a few times. The J gene is TRBJ2-2, the V gene TRBV4-3; D gene uncertain. CDR1 LGHNA and CDR2 YSLEER come from the germline V gene. CDR3 size: 15 residues. The V end lost 3 bases, the J end lost 0 bases, and 8 bases lay between the germline ends. The DNA for the CDR3 is TGCGCCAGCAGCCAGGAGCATACGAACACCGGGGAGCTGTTTTTT. Residues: CASSQEHTNTGELFF.

This clonotype was observed a few times. The rearrangement joins TRBV28 to TRBJ2-1, with D possibly being TRBD2 (6 bases). The length of the CDR3 is 13 residues. Germline V CDR1 and CDR2: MDHEN, SYDVKM. The V end was cut by 7 bases, the J end by 3 bases, with 10 bases between. The CDR3 DNA sequence: TGTGCCAGCACTACTAGCCTCTACAATGAGCAGTTCTTC. This codes for CASTTSLYNEQFF.

The V and J genes are TRBV29-1 and TRBJ2-7; TRBD1 matches at 8 bases. Germline lookup yields CDR1 SQVTM and CDR2 ANQGSEA. This CDR3 has 12 residues. The J segment lost 4 bases and the V segment lost 5 bases, leaving 4 bases of the junction unmatched. CDR3 DNA sequence: TGCAGCGTTACTTGGACAGGGTACGAGCAGTACTTC. Encoded protein: CSVTWTGYEQYF.

This clonotype was counted only a few times. V gene TRBV7-6 combines with J gene TRBJ2-7, with a possible D match to TRBD2 (5 bases). Trimming took off 5 bases at V and 0 bases at J, with 11 bases between the two ends. The CDR3 spans 14 residues. Germline-derived CDR1 and CDR2 are SGHVS and FNYEAQ. The CDR3 protein is CASSPGLSSYEQYF. The DNA of the CDR3 is TGTGCCAGCAGCCCTGGACTGAGCTCCTACGAGCAGTACTTC.

The gene calls are TRBV20-1 and TRBJ1-1; no reliable D call. The length of the CDR3 is 19 residues. Germline assignment: CDR1 DFQATT and CDR2 SNEGSKA (reference sequence). V lost 0 bases and J 4 bases, leaving 27 bases between the germline ends. The CDR3 DNA follows: TGCAGTGCTAGAGATAGGCGGGGAGCGGGCAGTGGTATCAGCACTGAAGCTTTCTTT. This translates into CSARDRRGAGSGISTEAFF.

This chain connects TRBV9 to TRBJ2-7, with a tentative D call TRBD1 (5 bases). The germline V and J ends were trimmed by 4 bases and 5 bases, with 19 bases remaining between them. CDR3 length equals 15 residues. From germline, CDR1 is SGDLS and CDR2 YYNGEE. CDR3: CASSPRSAPGHEQYF. CDR3 DNA sequence: TGTGCCAGCAGCCCCCGTTCCGCTCCAGGGCACGAGCAGTACTTC.

The chain recombines TRBV2 with TRBJ2-6; D is uncertain. Trimming cost V 7 bases and J 0 bases, with 22 bases left between them. CDR3 length equals 19 residues. CDR1 SNHLY and CDR2 FYNNEI come from the germline V gene. Here the CDR3 DNA reads TGTGCCAGCAACGGACCGATGGGATCCGCGAACTCTGGGGCCAACGTCCTGACTTTC. Encoded protein: CASNGPMGSANSGANVLTF.

A remark on this clonotype: One junction end disagrees with the germline gene, perhaps due to a read error. This chain uses TRBV12-3 or TRBV12-4 with TRBJ2-3; D gene ambiguous. This CDR3 comprises 12 residues. CDR3 in amino acids: CASSLGTDTQCF. In DNA form, the CDR3 reads TGTGCCAGCAGTTTAGGAACAGATACGCAGTGTTTT.

This clonotype showed up many times. The chain links TRBV28 to TRBJ2-4; the D gene is possibly TRBD1 (5 bases). From germline, CDR1 is MDHEN and CDR2 SYDVKM. V was trimmed by 1 base and J by 0 bases, leaving 10 bases between them. CDR3 length: 16 residues. CDR3 bases: TGTGCCAGCAGTTTATATAGACAGATAGCCAAAAACATTCAGTACTTC. Translated: CASSLYRQIAKNIQYF.

V and J are TRBV28 and TRBJ1-1; D is ambiguous. Trimming pared 6 bases from V and 3 bases from J, leaving 5 bases between. There are 11 residues in the CDR3. In germline, CDR1 is MDHEN, CDR2 SYDVKM. CDR3 sequence: CASSPHTEAFF. CDR3 coding DNA: TGTGCCAGCAGCCCGCACACTGAAGCTTTCTTT.

This clonotype was detected many times. J is TRBJ2-7 and V is TRBV5-1, with a weak D call TRBD2 (6 bases). CDR1 is SGHRS and CDR2 is YFSETQ in the germline V gene. V lost 1 base to trimming and J lost 1 base, with 12 bases between them. CDR3 length equals 15 residues. The CDR3 DNA reads TGCGCCAGCAGCTTGCGCGGGACGCAGTCCTACGAGCAGTACTTC. Protein sequence: CASSLRGTQSYEQYF. Drawing the rest from reference TRBV5-1 and TRBJ2-7, the complete variable domain is KAGVTQTPRYLIKTRGQQVTLSCSPISGHRSVSWYQQTPGQGLQFLFEYFSETQRNKGNFPGRFSGRQFSNSRSEMNVSTLELGDSALYLCASSLRGTQSYEQYFGPGTRLTVT.

This clonotype occurred a few times. The chain couples TRBV27 to TRBJ1-2, with TRBD1 identical over 8 bases. The CDR3 loop spans 15 amino acids. With 5 bases clipped from V and 2 bases from J, the junction kept 7 bases outside the gene matches. CDR1 and CDR2 from the germline V gene are MNHEY and SMNVEV (reference sequence). The CDR3 nucleotides read TGTGCCAGCAGTGCCGAGGCAGGGGGCAACTATGGCTACACCTTC. Amino acid sequence: CASSAEAGGNYGYTF.